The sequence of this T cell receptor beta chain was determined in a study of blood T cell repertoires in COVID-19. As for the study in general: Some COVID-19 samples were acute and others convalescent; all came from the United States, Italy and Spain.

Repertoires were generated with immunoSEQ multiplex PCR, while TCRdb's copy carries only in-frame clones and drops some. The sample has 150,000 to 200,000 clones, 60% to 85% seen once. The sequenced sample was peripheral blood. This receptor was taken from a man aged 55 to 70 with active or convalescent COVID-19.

CDR3 in amino acids: CASIRAGGDEQFF. The CDR3 DNA is TGTGCCAGTATCAGGGCAGGGGGCGATGAGCAGTTCTTC. This chain links TRBV19 with TRBJ2-1; 8 bases map to TRBD1. Germline values: CDR1 LNHDA, CDR2 SQIVND (reference sequence). The J segment lost 8 bases and the V segment lost 7 bases, leaving 7 bases of the junction unmatched. The CDR3 covers 13 residues.